This record concerns one TCR beta chain sequence. Its specificity is not known. The rectum was sampled with one to two pinch biopsies at colonoscopy. The sample comes from a study of pediatric ulcerative colitis. Profiling relied on immunoSEQ multiplex PCR, and the TCRdb table lists in-frame clones only, not all of them. This sample has roughly 49,000 clones, with 60% to 85% found just once. Whole-study results and caveats: Compared with controls, ulcerative colitis showed greater blood-rectum clone sharing. A couple of rectal clonotypes were found only in ulcerative colitis patients, all of them.

Germline CDR1 is SGHTA and CDR2 is FQGNSA. The CDR3 contains 17 residues. Unmatched junction bases numbered 1, after V lost 0 bases and J lost 1 base. Sequencing was done on a sample of gut tissue. The sequence derives from a girl aged 10 to 17 with moderate ulcerative colitis. The chain joins TRBV7-2 to TRBJ2-7, with TRBD2 matching over 15 bases. CDR3 protein: CASSLAGLAGGSYEQYF. The CDR3 DNA is TGTGCCAGCAGCTTAGCGGGACTAGCGGGGGGTTCCTACGAGCAGTACTTC.